This T cell receptor beta chain was sequenced for a study of identical twins. General observations from the study: Cross-sectional statistical analysis, not tracking of the same donors, underpinned the conclusions.

This clonotype was recorded many times. Its antigen is undetermined. In germline, CDR1 is SGHRS, CDR2 YFSETQ. The ends were cut back, 7 bases at V and 6 bases at J, with 10 bases in the middle. The CDR3 extends over 12 amino acids. Template switching added a universal primer site, and cDNA bore unique molecular identifiers. TCRdb reprocessed the 5' RACE reads with MiXCR, giving one entry per CDR3 protein. The sample includes more than 650,000 distinct CDR3 sequences, approximately 6.1% of them seen just once. The TCR was taken from a man aged 18 to 30 in good health. The gene calls are TRBV5-1 and TRBJ1-4; D may be TRBD1 (5 bases). The sequenced sample was naive T cells sorted from blood. The CDR3 region has the DNA TGCGCCAGCTCAGGGCTAGATGAAAAACTGTTTTTT. As protein: CASSGLDEKLFF.